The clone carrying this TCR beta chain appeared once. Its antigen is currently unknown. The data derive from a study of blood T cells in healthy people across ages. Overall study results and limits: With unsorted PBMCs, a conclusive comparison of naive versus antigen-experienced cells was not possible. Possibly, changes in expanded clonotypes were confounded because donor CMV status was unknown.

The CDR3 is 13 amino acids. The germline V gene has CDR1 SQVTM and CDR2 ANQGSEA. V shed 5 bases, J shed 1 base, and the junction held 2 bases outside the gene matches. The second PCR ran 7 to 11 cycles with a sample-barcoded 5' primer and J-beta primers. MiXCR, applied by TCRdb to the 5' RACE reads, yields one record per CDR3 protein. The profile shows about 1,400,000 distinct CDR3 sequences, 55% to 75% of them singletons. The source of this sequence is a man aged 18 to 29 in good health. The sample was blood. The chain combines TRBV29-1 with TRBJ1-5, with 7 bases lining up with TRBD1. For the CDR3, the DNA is TGCAGCGTTAAACAGGGGAGCAATCAGCCCCAGCATTTT. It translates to CSVKQGSNQPQHF.